Listed here are 31 T cell receptor beta chains from one sample, sequenced in a study of blood T cells in healthy people across ages (dated by TCRdb to between 2014 and 2017). Library prep was done by 5' RACE. A second PCR of roughly 6 to 11 cycles was run with a J-beta primer mix and a sample-barcoded 5' primer. TCRdb reworked the public reads: Q25 trimming with fastp, MiXCR clone assembly, productive beta chains retained. Identical CDR3 protein sequences are pooled into one entry, listed with their most common genes and DNA. Across this sample there are around 1,800,000 distinct CDR3 sequences, with 35% to 50% seen only once. About 23% of the sample rests with the top ten. Sequenced material: blood. These receptors were taken from a human donor in good health.

On this clonotype: The limits of the CDR3 on the DNA are not certain, so only TCRdb's listed CDR3 is given. The chain has TRBV7-5 and TRBJ2-7; the table gives TRBD2 as D, unverified against the DNA. TRBV7-5 is termed a pseudogene. The CDR3 comprises 18 residues, both ends counted. The chain's CDR3 is CISVSEGLSGTRRETQYF.

This clonotype was counted only a few times. The chain employs TRBV4-2 and TRBJ2-5; D gene unclear. CDR3 length: 14 residues. The germline CDR1 and CDR2 sequences are LGHNA and YNFKEQ. The V end lost 1 base, the J end lost 4 bases, and 10 bases lay between the germline ends. The CDR3 is CASSQAKGLETQYF. CDR3 sequence (DNA): TGTGCCAGCAGCCAAGCAAAAGGGTTAGAGACCCAGTACTTC.

The chain recombines TRBV20-1 with TRBJ1-5, with 7 nucleotides matching TRBD1. The CDR3 consists of 15 residues. V was pared by 6 bases and J by 0 bases, with 8 bases of the junction left unmatched. Per germline, CDR1 DFQATT and CDR2 SNEGSKA (reference sequence). The CDR3 here is CSARRQGPSNQPQHF. The CDR3 DNA reads TGCAGTGCCAGAAGACAGGGTCCTAGCAATCAGCCCCAGCATTTT.

Turning to this clonotype: A much larger clonotype is one base distant, so this may be a read error. The V and J genes are TRBV7-9 and TRBJ2-3; D perhaps matches TRBD2 (6 bases). The CDR3 covers 15 residues. Per the germline V gene, CDR1 is SEHNR and CDR2 is FQNEAQ (reference sequence). V was cut by 6 bases and J by 3 bases, with 16 bases left in between. CDR3 protein: CASRDSGLTTDTQYF. CDR3 nucleotides: TGTGCCAGCAGGGACTCGGGACTCACGACAGATACGCAGTATTTT.

This clonotype was detected a few times. The CDR3 DNA follows: TGTGCCAGCAGCGGTCGGATGACTACCCAAGAGACCCAGTACTTC. Amino acids: CASSGRMTTQETQYF. This rearrangement joins TRBV13 to TRBJ2-5; possibly TRBD2 for D (5 bases). The germline CDR1 and CDR2 sequences are PRHDT and FYEKMQ (reference sequence). The CDR3 is made up of 15 amino acids. The V and J ends lost 5 bases and 1 base respectively, with 14 bases between them.

Comment on this clonotype: This may be a read error, as it is one base from a much larger clone. The V gene is TRBV9, the J gene TRBJ2-4; no firm D call. CDR3 length equals 15 residues. The germline V gene has CDR1 SGDLS and CDR2 YYNGEE. V was clipped by 0 bases and J by 13 bases, with 20 bases between them. CDR3 amino acids: CASSVATRATYGQYF. The CDR3 DNA reads as TGTGCCAGCAGCGTAGCTACAAGAGCGACCTACGGGCAGTACTTC.

This clonotype was seen many times. J is TRBJ2-1 and V is TRBV27, with D possibly called TRBD1 or TRBD2 (5 bases each). The CDR3 extends over 15 amino acids. V lost 0 bases to trimming and J lost 6 bases, with 12 bases between them. From germline, CDR1 is MNHEY and CDR2 SMNVEV (reference sequence). The CDR3, as DNA: TGTGCCAGCAGTTTATCGTACGGGGCCGCCAATGAGCAGTTCTTC. Protein: CASSLSYGAANEQFF.

A few counts support this clonotype. The chain is built from TRBV6-2 or TRBV6-3 and TRBJ1-5; D uncertain. Trimming took 0 bases from V and 7 from J, leaving 10 bases between them. Germline V gene lookup returns CDR1 MNHEY and CDR2 SVGEGT. The CDR3 totals 14 residues. The CDR3: CASSYSNRGQPQHF. The CDR3 DNA follows: TGTGCCAGCAGTTACTCGAACAGAGGGCAGCCCCAGCATTTT.

The chain couples TRBV21-1 to TRBJ2-4; the table names TRBD1, a call not compared with the DNA. The DNA end is a closer match to TRBJ2-5, so the J assignment may be wrong. TRBV21-1 is deemed a pseudogene. The CDR3 spans 17 residues. DNA of the CDR3: TGTGCCAGCAGCAAAGCTCTAAGTCTGACAGGACAAGAGACCCAGTACTTC. This gives the protein CASSKALSLTGQETQYF.

This clonotype was seen only once. With a much larger clone just one base away, this may be a read error. The CDR3 is CATTLMETQYF. For the CDR3, the DNA is TGTGCCACGACGTTGATGGAGACCCAGTACTTC. The chain has TRBV3-1 and TRBJ2-7, with D hard to call. The tail of the sequence fits TRBJ2-5 better, so the J call may be wrong. The germline V gene has CDR1 LGHDT and CDR2 YNNKEL (reference sequence). This CDR3 spans 11 amino acids.

The V gene is TRBV7-2, the J gene TRBJ2-3; 8 nucleotides match TRBD2. The CDR3 length is 16 residues. V lost 1 base and J lost 0; bases outside the gene matches: 3. The germline CDR1 and CDR2 sequences are SGHTA and FQGNSA. DNA of the CDR3: TGTGCCAGCAGCTTAGATAGCGGGGTCAGCACAGATACGCAGTATTTT. Translating gives CASSLDSGVSTDTQYF.

The chain recombines TRBV7-9 with TRBJ1-2; tentative D call: TRBD1 (5 bases). The CDR3 runs to 13 residues. V was shortened by 1 base and J by 3 bases, with 6 bases between the two germline ends. Germline-derived CDR1 and CDR2 are SEHNR and FQNEAQ (reference sequence). The CDR3 nucleotides read TGTGCCAGCAGCTTAGAACAGGACTATGGCTACACCTTC. It codes for CASSLEQDYGYTF.

This clonotype was seen only a few times. V is TRBV27 and J is TRBJ2-3, with D perhaps matching TRBD2 (5 bases). The V end was cut by 5 bases, the J end by 11 bases, with 17 bases between. The CDR3 extends over 13 amino acids. Germline V gene sequence: CDR1 MNHEY, CDR2 SMNVEV (reference sequence). CDR3 sequence: CASSPTFGIEQYF. The DNA for the CDR3 is TGTGCCAGCAGTCCCACTTTCGGGATTGAGCAGTATTTT.

The chain is built from TRBV20-1 and TRBJ1-2; 12 positions match TRBD1. In germline, CDR1 is DFQATT, CDR2 SNEGSKA (reference sequence). Losses at the gene ends were 6 bases for V and 1 base for J; bases not matched to a gene: 12. The CDR3 covers 17 residues. The CDR3 bases are TGCAGTGCCGCACCGGGACAGGGGGCAGGGGTTAACTATGGCTACACCTTC. Encoded protein: CSAAPGQGAGVNYGYTF.

This clonotype was counted a few times. The genes are TRBV9 and TRBJ1-2; no definite D call. Per the germline V gene, CDR1 is SGDLS and CDR2 is YYNGEE. The CDR3 length is 13 residues. V dropped 0 bases and J dropped 7 bases, with 10 bases sitting between them. The CDR3 protein is CASSVATTGGYTF. CDR3 sequence (DNA): TGTGCCAGCAGCGTAGCTACAACGGGTGGCTACACCTTC.

The V and J genes are TRBV28 and TRBJ2-7, with 7 bases matching TRBD1. Germline V gene data show CDR1 as MDHEN and CDR2 as SYDVKM. CDR3 length: 14 amino acids. The V gene end was trimmed by 5 bases and the J gene end by 2 bases; junction bases not matched to a gene: 6. The CDR3, as DNA: TGTGCCAGCAGTACTCAGACAGGGACCTACGAGCAGTACTTC. Protein sequence: CASSTQTGTYEQYF.

The CDR3, as DNA: TGCGCCAGCAGCTTTTCGGAACAGGCCTTTTACAATGAGCAGTTCTTC. As protein: CASSFSEQAFYNEQFF. The chain carries TRBV5-1 and TRBJ2-1, with D possibly TRBD1 on 5 matching bases. Trimming removed 2 bases at V and 4 bases at J, with 16 bases between. CDR3 length equals 16 residues. Germline CDR1 SGHRS, CDR2 YFSETQ.

The rearrangement uses TRBV6-4 and TRBJ1-3, with D hard to call. The CDR3 has 13 residues. Germline CDR1 and CDR2: MRHNA and SNTAGT. The V gene lost 5 bases and the J gene lost 4 bases, with 9 bases spanning the gap. CDR3 in DNA: TGTGCCAGCAGTCGACCTGAAGGAAACACCATATATTTT. This translates into CASSRPEGNTIYF.

A few counts support this clonotype. The rearrangement joins TRBV20-1 to TRBJ1-2; D gene unclear. There are 16 residues in the CDR3. The ends were cut back, 0 bases at V and 2 bases at J, with 16 bases in the middle. The V gene's germline CDR1 is DFQATT and CDR2 SNEGSKA (reference sequence). Written as DNA, the CDR3 is TGCAGTGCTAGAGAAATGCGGGAAATTGAGAACTATGGCTACACCTTC. This translates into CSAREMREIENYGYTF.

This clonotype showed up just a few times. The chain uses TRBV7-9 and TRBJ1-4; D is uncertain. The CDR3 loop spans 15 amino acids. Trimming shortened V by 2 bases and J by 4 bases, and 11 bases separated the two germline ends. Per germline, CDR1 SEHNR and CDR2 FQNEAQ (reference sequence). This chain's CDR3 is CASSLLGGLNEKLFF. The CDR3 coding sequence is TGTGCCAGCAGCTTATTGGGAGGTCTTAATGAAAAACTGTTTTTT. Supplemented by reference TRBV7-9 and TRBJ1-4, the full variable domain reads DTGVSQNPRHKITKRGQNVTFRCDPISEHNRLYWYRQTLGQGPEFLTYFQNEAQLEKSRLLSDRFSAERPKGSFSTLEIQRTEQGDSAMYLCASSLLGGLNEKLFFGSGTQLSVL.

This clonotype has more than one count but fewer than ten. The chain uses TRBV5-1 and TRBJ1-2; D may be TRBD1 (6 bases). Germline CDR1 is SGHRS and CDR2 is YFSETQ. There are 13 residues in the CDR3. Trimming removed 5 bases from V and 8 bases from J, with 16 bases in between. This chain's CDR3 is CASRTGPGGGYTF. For the CDR3, the DNA is TGCGCCAGCAGGACAGGCCCCGGAGGGGGCTACACCTTC.

This rearrangement joins TRBV7-2 to TRBJ2-7; 11 bases agree with TRBD2. The ends lost 0 bases at V and 7 bases at J; junction bases unmatched: 5. The CDR3 has 15 amino acids. CDR1 is SGHTA, CDR2 FQGNSA, per germline. The CDR3 DNA reads TGTGCCAGCAGCTTAGCCCCGGGACTAGCGGAGGAGCAGTACTTC. Translated: CASSLAPGLAEEQYF. Filled out from reference TRBV7-2 and TRBJ2-7, the complete variable domain reads GAGVSQSPSNKVTEKGKDVELRCDPISGHTALYWYRQSLGQGLEFLIYFQGNSAPDKSGLPSDRFSAERTGGSVSTLTIQRTQQEDSAVYLCASSLAPGLAEEQYFGPGTRLTVT.

In this sample, this clonotype turned up a few times. V is TRBV15 and J is TRBJ1-2; 7 bases are shared with TRBD1. The trim removed 4 bases at V and 3 bases at J, leaving 14 bases unmatched. CDR3 length equals 17 residues. Per the germline V gene, CDR1 is LNHNV and CDR2 is YYDKDF (reference sequence). The CDR3 coding sequence is TGTGCCACCAGCAAACCGCAGGGGGTAGGAGCGTACTATGGCTACACCTTC. It encodes CATSKPQGVGAYYGYTF.

The count of this clonotype is one. The chain has TRBV20-1 and TRBJ2-3, with 9 bases fitting TRBD1. The CDR3 runs 15 residues. V shed 5 bases, J shed 6 bases, and the junction held 12 bases outside the gene matches. Germline CDR1 is DFQATT and CDR2 is SNEGSKA (reference sequence). CDR3 sequence (DNA): TGCAGTGCTGCACCGGGACAGGGTTCCTGGGATACGCAGTATTTT. Amino acids: CSAAPGQGSWDTQYF.

This clonotype was seen only a few times. The CDR3 sequence is CSARAGLNTQYF. The CDR3 DNA is TGCAGTGCTAGAGCGGGACTGAATACGCAGTATTTT. The rearrangement joins TRBV20-1 to TRBJ2-3; D may be TRBD2 (6 bases). The V gene lost 1 base and the J gene lost 7 bases, with 9 bases spanning the gap. The CDR3 has 12 residues. Germline CDR1 and CDR2: DFQATT and SNEGSKA (reference sequence).

CDR3 coding DNA: TGTGCCATCACGGATACTCGAGGTCAAGCTTTCTTT. Its translation is CAITDTRGQAFF. This chain connects TRBV10-3 to TRBJ1-1; no definite D call. This CDR3 spans 12 amino acids. With 7 bases removed from V and 9 bases from J, the gap between germline ends came to 15 bases. Germline assignment: CDR1 ENHRY and CDR2 SYGVKD.

This chain links TRBV20-1 with TRBJ2-1, with 7 positions matching TRBD2. Germline CDR1 DFQATT, CDR2 SNEGSKA (reference sequence). This CDR3 contains 15 residues. J lost 2 bases, V lost 6 bases, and 10 bases had no gene match. For the CDR3, the DNA is TGCAGTGCCCCCTCCGGGAGGATCCCCTACAATGAGCAGTTCTTC. Translation gives CSAPSGRIPYNEQFF.

The genes are TRBV29-1 and TRBJ2-5; perhaps TRBD2 as D (5 bases). The CDR3 runs 14 residues. Germline V gene data show CDR1 as SQVTM and CDR2 as ANQGSEA. The germline V and J ends were trimmed by 0 bases and 2 bases, with 10 bases remaining between them. CDR3 loop: CSVEDTGKQETQYF. In DNA form, the CDR3 reads TGCAGCGTTGAAGACACCGGGAAACAAGAGACCCAGTACTTC.

The chain joins TRBV20-1 to TRBJ2-4; TRBD2 is a possible D gene (6 bases). Germline values: CDR1 DFQATT, CDR2 SNEGSKA (reference sequence). V lost 8 bases, J lost 13 bases, and 24 bases lay in between. This CDR3 spans 13 amino acids. CDR3 sequence reads: CSTPGLQYNEQYF. CDR3 nucleotides: TGCAGTACGCCGGGACTTCAGTACAATGAGCAGTACTTC.

This clonotype showed up just a few times. V is TRBV7-7 and J is TRBJ1-2; 7 bases match TRBD1. The CDR3 sequence is 14 residues long. CDR1 and CDR2 from the germline V gene are SSHAT and FNYEAQ (reference sequence). The CDR3 DNA follows: TGTGCTCATTCCGGGACAGATCTTAACTATGGCTACACCTTC. Translated: CAHSGTDLNYGYTF.

Many counts were recorded for this clonotype. J is TRBJ2-7 and V is TRBV10-3, with TRBD2 matching 8 bases. The CDR3 length is 14 residues. The junction had 7 bases not matched to a gene; V was cut back by 4 bases and J by 5 bases. Per the germline V gene, CDR1 is ENHRY and CDR2 is SYGVKD. The CDR3 sequence: CAISGGLVTNEQYF. The CDR3 DNA follows: TGTGCCATCAGTGGGGGACTAGTCACCAACGAGCAGTACTTC.